Following are 20 T cell receptor beta chains from one sample sequenced in a study of blood T cell repertoires in COVID-19. Assay: immunoSEQ multiplex PCR; the TCRdb copy retains only in-frame clones and omits some. The top ten hold more than 8.5% of the sample, which has about 58,000 clones, around 83% seen once. The sample consisted of peripheral blood. All receptors come from a man between 45 and 60 years old with COVID-19, enrolled during active disease.

The V call is TRBV5-6, the J call TRBJ2-3, with TRBD1 identical over 7 bases. This CDR3 has 14 amino acids. The ends lost 4 bases at V and 4 bases at J; junction bases unmatched: 6. The germline gives CDR1 SGHDT, CDR2 YYEEEE. In DNA form, the CDR3 reads TGTGCCAGCAGCCTCCACAGGGGTCCAGATACGCAGTATTTT. Its translation: CASSLHRGPDTQYF.

This chain uses TRBV9 with TRBJ2-2; 9 bases match TRBD2. This CDR3 contains 17 residues. V shed 2 bases and J 6 bases; nucleotides not matched to a gene: 11. CDR1 is SGDLS, CDR2 YYNGEE, per germline. This chain's CDR3 is CASSVSPGGRDSGELFF. The DNA of the CDR3 is TGTGCCAGCAGCGTTAGCCCCGGCGGGAGGGACTCCGGGGAGCTGTTTTTT.

This chain links TRBV6-6 with TRBJ1-4; 7 nucleotides line up with TRBD1. CDR3 length: 15 residues. J gave up 8 bases and V 6 bases, and 12 bases lay outside the gene matches. CDR1 and CDR2 (germline): MNHNY, SVGAGI (reference sequence). The CDR3 is CASRQGTAFGEKLFF. The CDR3, as DNA: TGTGCCAGCAGGCAAGGGACAGCTTTTGGGGAAAAACTGTTTTTT.

A few counts support this clone. This chain links TRBV18 with TRBJ2-3, with 9 bases identical to TRBD1. Germline CDR1 reads KGHSH; CDR2 reads LQKENI. The CDR3 is 15 amino acids. The trim removed 2 bases at V and 7 bases at J, leaving 7 bases unmatched. Written as DNA, the CDR3 is TGTGCCAGCTCACCAACGGGACAGGGTGGAAATACGCAGTATTTT. It is translated as CASSPTGQGGNTQYF. The full variable domain, completed using reference TRBV18 and TRBJ2-3, is NAGVMQNPRHLVRRRGQEARLRCSPMKGHSHVYWYRQLPEEGLKFMVYLQKENIIDESGMPKERFSAEFPKEGPSILRIQQVVRGDSAAYFCASSPTGQGGNTQYFGPGTRLTVL.

V and J are TRBV19 and TRBJ2-1, with TRBD2 as a possible D gene (5 bases). This CDR3 has 13 amino acids. Germline CDR1 and CDR2: LNHDA and SQIVND (reference sequence). V was shortened by 6 bases and J by 7 bases, with 13 bases between the two germline ends. The DNA of the CDR3 is TGTGCCAGTAGGACCCTTCCGGGGAATGAGCAGTTCTTC. Its protein product is CASRTLPGNEQFF.

This clone was counted only a few times. The V and J genes are TRBV7-6 and TRBJ1-2, with D tentatively TRBD1 (5 bases). The CDR3 length is 18 residues. Germline V gene data show CDR1 as SGHVS and CDR2 as FNYEAQ. V lost 4 bases to trimming and J lost 2 bases, with 23 bases between them. The CDR3 bases are TGTGCCAGCAGCTCCCTCCCCGTGCCCGGGGGTGTGAACTATGGCTACACCTTC. It codes for CASSSLPVPGGVNYGYTF.

The V gene is TRBV11-2, the J gene TRBJ2-7; the D gene is possibly TRBD2 (6 bases). V lost 5 bases, J lost 6 bases, and 11 bases lay in between. The length of the CDR3 is 12 residues. CDR1 is SGHAT and CDR2 is FQNNGV in the germline V gene. The CDR3 coding sequence is TGTGCCAGCAGCCGACTAGAGGGCGAGCAGTACTTC. As protein: CASSRLEGEQYF.

V gene TRBV19 combines with J gene TRBJ1-1, with D maybe TRBD1 (5 bases). The germline V gene has CDR1 LNHDA and CDR2 SQIVND (reference sequence). Trimming took 5 bases from V and 1 from J, leaving 20 bases between them. The CDR3 is made up of 17 amino acids. The CDR3 here is CASSPRQRERRNTEAFF. The CDR3 nucleotides read TGTGCCAGTAGTCCCCGACAGAGAGAAAGGAGGAACACTGAAGCTTTCTTT.

J is TRBJ1-1 and V is TRBV6-2 or TRBV6-3; tentative D call: TRBD1 (6 bases). This CDR3 has 15 amino acids. Trimming took 2 bases from V and 6 from J, leaving 16 bases between them. The germline gives CDR1 MNHEY, CDR2 SVGEGT. The CDR3 nucleotides are TGTGCCAGCAGTTACGGTAACAGGGAGGGGTCTGAAGCTTTCTTT. It encodes CASSYGNREGSEAFF.

V gene TRBV5-6 combines with J gene TRBJ2-5, with 14 bases fitting TRBD2. The V and J ends lost 6 bases and 5 bases, in that order; junction bases with no gene match: 6. The length of the CDR3 is 15 residues. The germline CDR1 and CDR2 sequences are SGHDT and YYEEEE. The CDR3 nucleotides read TGTGCCAGCAAGGGACTAGCGGGAGCCCGTGAGACCCAGTACTTC. This codes for CASKGLAGARETQYF.

This chain connects TRBV18 to TRBJ1-2, with 8 bases fitting TRBD1. Germline CDR1 and CDR2: KGHSH and LQKENI. V lost 5 bases and J lost 7; bases outside the gene matches: 6. This CDR3 comprises 13 residues. The CDR3 DNA sequence: TGTGCCAGCTCAGATCGGACAGGGATTGGCTACACCTTC. This translates into CASSDRTGIGYTF.

This rearrangement joins TRBV30 to TRBJ1-2, with D possibly TRBD1 on 6 matching bases. The CDR3 totals 14 residues. CDR1 and CDR2 (germline): GTSNPN, SVGIG (reference sequence). V lost 5 bases, J lost 8 bases, and 21 bases lay in between. Here the CDR3 reads CAWLRTAKKSGYTF. The CDR3 region has the DNA TGTGCCTGGCTCAGGACAGCGAAGAAGTCCGGCTACACCTTC.

The chain joins TRBV27 to TRBJ2-7; D remains unclear. Germline lookup yields CDR1 MNHEY and CDR2 SMNVEV (reference sequence). There are 13 residues in the CDR3. Trimming stripped 2 bases from V and 2 bases from J, with 7 bases between. CDR3 amino acids: CASSLNRAYEQYF. The CDR3 nucleotides are TGTGCCAGCAGTTTAAACAGAGCCTACGAGCAGTACTTC.

This clone appeared a few times. The chain links TRBV29-1 to TRBJ1-1, with D possibly TRBD1 on 6 matching bases. Trimming removed 7 bases from V and 1 base from J, with 13 bases in between. CDR1 is SQVTM and CDR2 is ANQGSEA in the germline V gene. The CDR3 runs 13 residues. This CDR3 reads CSGSKDRNTEAFF. CDR3 in DNA: TGCAGCGGGAGCAAGGACAGGAACACTGAAGCTTTCTTT.

The gene calls are TRBV27 and TRBJ2-2; no clear D. CDR1 and CDR2 from the germline V gene are MNHEY and SMNVEV (reference sequence). Trimming left V 5 bases short and J 13 bases short, with 14 bases between. CDR3 length equals 12 residues. CDR3: CASSLGTLRLFF. Here the CDR3 DNA reads TGTGCCAGCAGTCTAGGAACCCTTAGGCTGTTTTTT.

V gene TRBV29-1 combines with J gene TRBJ2-7, with 7 positions matching TRBD2. CDR1 is SQVTM, CDR2 ANQGSEA, per germline. There are 13 residues in the CDR3. Losses at the gene ends were 8 bases for V and 4 bases for J; bases not matched to a gene: 11. The CDR3 DNA follows: TGCAGCCCGGTAGGGCGGGGGAATTACGAGCAGTACTTC. Encoded protein: CSPVGRGNYEQYF.

The rearrangement joins TRBV7-9 to TRBJ2-3; 10 bases are shared with TRBD2. Germline V CDR1 and CDR2: SEHNR, FQNEAQ (reference sequence). This CDR3 is 12 amino acids long. Trimming at V came to 8 bases and at J to 6 bases, leaving 2 bases not matched to a gene. Here the CDR3 DNA reads TGTGCCAGCGTTAGCGGGAGGGATACGCAGTATTTT. Amino acids: CASVSGRDTQYF.

The chain is built from TRBV6-1 and TRBJ2-4; 13 nucleotides agree with TRBD2. This CDR3 spans 19 amino acids. The V segment lost 3 bases and the J segment 1 base; nucleotides outside the gene matches: 9. Germline lookup yields CDR1 MNHNS and CDR2 SASEGT. The CDR3 protein is CASSEILAGGPRAKNIQYF. The DNA for the CDR3 is TGTGCCAGCAGTGAGATACTAGCGGGAGGGCCCAGGGCCAAAAACATTCAGTACTTC.

This clone appeared once. The chain couples TRBV5-4 to TRBJ2-7; TRBD2 is a possible D gene (5 bases). V lost 4 bases, J lost 4 bases, and 15 bases lay in between. CDR1 and CDR2 (germline): SGHNT, YYREEE (reference sequence). The CDR3 covers 14 residues. CDR3: CASSLDTGGYEQYF. The CDR3 nucleotides read TGTGCCAGCAGCCTCGACACGGGCGGGTACGAGCAGTACTTC.

V gene TRBV28 combines with J gene TRBJ1-2, with 7 nucleotides matching TRBD1. Germline CDR1 reads MDHEN; CDR2 reads SYDVKM. This CDR3 contains 16 residues. Trimming at V came to 5 bases and at J to 4 bases, leaving 13 bases not matched to a gene. CDR3 protein: CASSTQGGRGTYGYTF. CDR3 nucleotides: TGTGCCAGCAGTACCCAAGGGGGCAGGGGGACCTATGGCTACACCTTC.